The TCR beta chain under discussion was sequenced for a study of T cell changes during pregnancy in multiple sclerosis. After removal of 6 bases from V and 7 bases from J, the junction contained 9 bases not matched to a gene. CDR3 size: 14 residues. Germline-derived CDR1 and CDR2 are SGHTA and FQGNSA. Data came from immunoSEQ multiplex PCR; TCRdb stores just in-frame clones and leaves some out. Among over 85,000 clones listed, over 75% were seen once. This clone has a single count. This TCR came from a female donor in good health, enrolled as a control in a pregnancy study. Material: peripheral blood, obtained in the second trimester of pregnancy. The chain recombines TRBV7-2 with TRBJ2-1, with TRBD2 matching 7 bases. The CDR3 DNA reads as TGTGCCAGCAGGGAGGCTAGCGGTAAGAATGAGCAGTTCTTC. Its translation is CASREASGKNEQFF.